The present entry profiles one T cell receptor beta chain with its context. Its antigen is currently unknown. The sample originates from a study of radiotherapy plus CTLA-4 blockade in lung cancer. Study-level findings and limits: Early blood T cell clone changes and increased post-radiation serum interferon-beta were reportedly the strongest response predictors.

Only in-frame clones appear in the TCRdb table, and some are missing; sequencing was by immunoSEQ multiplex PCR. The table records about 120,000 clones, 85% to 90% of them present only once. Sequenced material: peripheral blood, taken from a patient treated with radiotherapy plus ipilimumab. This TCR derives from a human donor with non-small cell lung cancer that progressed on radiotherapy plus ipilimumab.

CDR3 region: CASSAGQRNTEAFF. The CDR3 DNA reads TGTGCCAGCAGTGCGGGACAGCGAAACACTGAAGCTTTCTTT. The chain recombines TRBV2 with TRBJ1-1; 7 nucleotides match TRBD1. This CDR3 has 14 residues. The trim removed 4 bases at V and 2 bases at J, leaving 4 bases unmatched. Germline assignment: CDR1 SNHLY and CDR2 FYNNEI.